The 23 T cell receptor beta chains below come from one sample, sequenced in a study of identical twins. TCRdb passed the 5' RACE reads through MiXCR, listing each CDR3 protein once. The sample carries about 250,000 distinct CDR3 sequences, around 7.6% recorded once. These data are also associated with another study on yellow fever vaccine responses in identical twins.

Sequenced material: CD8+ T cells sorted from blood. The receptors were gathered from a woman under 30 in good health.

This clonotype was found a few times. The genes are TRBV6-1 and TRBJ1-2, with D possibly TRBD1 on 5 matching bases. Germline V gene lookup returns CDR1 MNHNS and CDR2 SASEGT. The V end was cut by 6 bases, the J end by 4 bases, with 21 bases between. This CDR3 has 16 amino acids. CDR3 protein: CASRSRGPSRGYGYTF. The CDR3 DNA follows: TGTGCCAGCAGGTCCCGGGGCCCGAGCCGAGGCTATGGCTACACCTTC.

This clonotype has ten or more counts. This chain connects TRBV4-1 to TRBJ1-5; D remains unclear. V lost 2 bases to trimming and J lost 8 bases, with 10 bases between them. The CDR3 is 13 amino acids. Germline CDR1 is MGHRA and CDR2 is YSYEKL. CDR3 loop: CASSQLNFEPQHF. CDR3 bases: TGCGCCAGCAGCCAATTAAATTTCGAGCCCCAGCATTTT.

The rearrangement links TRBV20-1 to TRBJ2-7; a weak D match, TRBD1 (5 bases). This CDR3 contains 15 residues. CDR1 DFQATT and CDR2 SNEGSKA come from the germline V gene (reference sequence). The ends were cut back, 6 bases at V and 2 bases at J, with 20 bases in the middle. CDR3 in DNA: TGCAGTGCACTATTGCTAGTTGCAGGGACCTACGAGCAGTACTTC. It encodes CSALLLVAGTYEQYF.

The rearrangement joins TRBV9 to TRBJ2-7; D is possibly TRBD2 (6 bases). Trimming shortened V by 0 bases and J by 5 bases, and 15 bases separated the two germline ends. This CDR3 is built from 15 residues. Germline V gene data show CDR1 as SGDLS and CDR2 as YYNGEE. CDR3 amino acids: CASSVGVGGPDEQYF. The DNA of the CDR3 is TGTGCCAGCAGCGTAGGAGTGGGAGGACCTGACGAGCAGTACTTC.

CDR3 loop: CKTSGGESTDTQYF. As DNA, the CDR3 is TGCAAGACTAGCGGGGGGGAAAGCACAGATACGCAGTATTTT. The chain combines TRBV20-1 with TRBJ2-3; TRBD2 agrees at 14 bases. The CDR3 is 14 amino acids. Per germline, CDR1 DFQATT and CDR2 SNEGSKA (reference sequence).

This chain links TRBV4-1 with TRBJ2-2, with 10 bases aligning to TRBD2. This CDR3 contains 16 residues. Per the germline V gene, CDR1 is MGHRA and CDR2 is YSYEKL. V gave up 4 bases and J gave up 3 bases; unmatched junction bases: 5. CDR3 amino acids: CASSLQLAGHTGELFF. The CDR3 DNA reads TGCGCCAGCAGCCTCCAACTAGCGGGGCACACCGGGGAGCTGTTTTTT.

This clonotype was counted between two and nine times. This chain joins TRBV7-6 and TRBJ2-2; 8 positions agree with TRBD2. Looked up from germline, CDR1 is SGHVS and CDR2 is FNYEAQ. The CDR3 runs 15 residues. J was trimmed by 3 bases and V by 4 bases; bases with no gene match: 4. DNA for the CDR3: TGTGCCAGCAGCTCCGGGACTAGTGACACCGGGGAGCTGTTTTTT. Protein: CASSSGTSDTGELFF.

A few counts support this clonotype. This chain joins TRBV27 and TRBJ1-2; D gene unclear. This CDR3 spans 13 amino acids. Germline CDR1 reads MNHEY; CDR2 reads SMNVEV (reference sequence). Trimming removed 0 bases from V and 4 bases from J, with 6 bases in between. CDR3 residues: CASSLSAVYGYTF. In DNA, the CDR3 is TGTGCCAGCAGTTTATCGGCGGTCTATGGCTACACCTTC.

This rearrangement joins TRBV7-8 to TRBJ2-2, with D maybe TRBD2 (5 bases). V gave up 2 bases and J gave up 4 bases, with 8 bases separating them. The CDR3 extends over 14 amino acids. Germline V lookup: CDR1 SGHVS, CDR2 FQNEAQ. The CDR3 DNA reads as TGTGCCAGCAGCTTATTGGGAGCCACCGGGGAGCTGTTTTTT. This encodes CASSLLGATGELFF. The full variable domain, with the rest looked up from reference TRBV7-8 and TRBJ2-2, is GAGVSQSPRYKVAKRGQDVALRCDPISGHVSLFWYQQALGQGPEFLTYFQNEAQLDKSGLPSDRFFAERPEGSVSTLKIQRTQQEDSAVYLCASSLLGATGELFFGEGSRLTVL.

This clonotype was seen more than once but under ten times. The rearrangement joins TRBV24-1 to TRBJ2-1, with TRBD2 matching over 7 bases. CDR1 is KGHDR and CDR2 is SFDVKD in the germline V gene. The CDR3 has 16 amino acids. With 1 base clipped from V and 6 bases from J, the junction kept 8 bases outside the gene matches. The CDR3, as DNA: TGTGCCACCAGTGATTTCCGGTCGGGACTACTCAATGAGCAGTTCTTC. This codes for CATSDFRSGLLNEQFF.

This clonotype was seen ten or more times. The chain joins TRBV14 to TRBJ1-1, with no clear D. The ends were cut back, 0 bases at V and 3 bases at J, with 8 bases in the middle. The germline V gene has CDR1 SGHDN and CDR2 FVKESK. This CDR3 has 14 residues. CDR3 sequence: CASSQDLGYTEAFF. The CDR3 DNA is TGTGCCAGCAGCCAAGACCTGGGGTACACTGAAGCTTTCTTT.

This clonotype was recorded many times. V gene TRBV28 combines with J gene TRBJ2-4; 9 nucleotides line up with TRBD1. V lost 6 bases, J lost 10 bases, and 7 bases stayed unmatched. The germline CDR1 and CDR2 sequences are MDHEN and SYDVKM. This CDR3 is 13 amino acids long. In DNA form, the CDR3 reads TGTGCCAGCAGCCCTGGGACAGGGCTTATTCAGTACTTC. It is translated as CASSPGTGLIQYF.

There are many counts of this clonotype. The CDR3 nucleotides are TGTGCCAGCAGTTCAACTAGCGGGAGGGCTTTCGGGGAGCTGTTTTTT. It is translated as CASSSTSGRAFGELFF. V gene TRBV27 combines with J gene TRBJ2-2; TRBD2 aligns across 13 bases. J lost 7 bases, V lost 4 bases, and 6 bases had no gene match. CDR3 length equals 16 residues. Per germline, CDR1 MNHEY and CDR2 SMNVEV (reference sequence).

V is TRBV14 and J is TRBJ2-7, with 11 bases aligning to TRBD2. V shed 4 bases, J shed 0 bases, and the junction held 14 bases outside the gene matches. Germline loops: CDR1 SGHDN, CDR2 FVKESK. This CDR3 has 19 residues. DNA for the CDR3: TGTGCCAGCAGCCCCCGGGGTAGCGGGGGGGCCTTTGACTCCTACGAGCAGTACGTC. Translation: CASSPRGSGGAFDSYEQYV.

Points on this clonotype: It may be a read error: a sequence one base away is much more abundant. This chain connects TRBV28 to TRBJ2-1; D unclear. CDR1 is MDHEN and CDR2 is SYDVKM in the germline V gene. V was clipped by 7 bases and J by 4 bases, with 8 bases between them. The CDR3 sequence is 12 residues long. The CDR3 here is CASTDIYNEQFF. The CDR3 DNA reads TGTGCCAGCACCGACATATACAATGAGCAGTTCTTC.

This clonotype was counted ten times or more. The chain carries TRBV29-1 and TRBJ2-1; no clear D gene. The CDR3 is made up of 12 amino acids. Looked up from germline, CDR1 is SQVTM and CDR2 is ANQGSEA. Trimming cost V 3 bases and J 6 bases, with 9 bases left between them. The CDR3 reads CSVDYGVNEQFF. The CDR3 DNA reads TGCAGCGTTGATTATGGGGTCAATGAGCAGTTCTTC.

The sample holds a few counts of this clonotype. V gene TRBV14 combines with J gene TRBJ2-1; D possibly corresponds to TRBD2 (6 bases). V was clipped by 3 bases and J by 6 bases, with 18 bases between them. The germline V gene has CDR1 SGHDN and CDR2 FVKESK. CDR3 length: 16 residues. The CDR3: CASSQRVAGPFNEQFF. In nucleotides, the CDR3 is TGTGCCAGCAGCCAGCGGGTCGCGGGGCCTTTCAATGAGCAGTTCTTC. The complete variable domain, with remaining parts taken from reference TRBV14 and TRBJ2-1, reads EAGVTQFPSHSVIEKGQTVTLRCDPISGHDNLYWYRRVMGKEIKFLLHFVKESKQDESGMPNNRFLAERTGGTYSTLKVQPAELEDSGVYFCASSQRVAGPFNEQFFGPGTRLTVL.

Many counts were recorded for this clonotype. This chain links TRBV6-5 with TRBJ1-2; D call uncertain. The length of the CDR3 is 14 residues. Germline V gives CDR1 MNHEY, CDR2 SVGAGI. V gave up 2 bases and J gave up 6 bases, with 13 bases separating them. The CDR3 DNA follows: TGTGCCAGCAGTTACACCGAGAAGCTGGATGGCTACACCTTC. Protein sequence: CASSYTEKLDGYTF.

This clonotype was seen repeatedly, ten times or more. V gene TRBV12-3 or TRBV12-4 combines with J gene TRBJ1-1; TRBD1 matches at 8 bases. The CDR3 runs to 15 residues. V dropped 5 bases and J dropped 5; count of bases not matched to a gene: 10. The CDR3 loop is CASSPRSGGRTEAFF. The CDR3 region has the DNA TGTGCCAGCAGTCCGCGCTCAGGGGGCCGTACTGAAGCTTTCTTT.

This clonotype was detected a few times. The chain has TRBV4-1 and TRBJ2-7; maybe TRBD2 (6 bases). Per germline, CDR1 MGHRA and CDR2 YSYEKL. V was shortened by 0 bases and J by 2 bases, with 23 bases between the two germline ends. The CDR3 sequence is 19 residues long. CDR3 loop: CASSQESSLLGGPAYEQYF. The CDR3 bases are TGCGCCAGCAGCCAAGAATCGTCCCTTTTGGGGGGTCCAGCCTACGAGCAGTACTTC.

This clonotype was recorded a few times. The chain combines TRBV7-2 with TRBJ2-7; D uncertain. In germline, CDR1 is SGHTA, CDR2 FQGNSA. V lost 6 bases, J lost 7 bases, and 22 bases lay in between. The CDR3 contains 15 residues. The CDR3 is CASSPYVFKALEQYF. For the CDR3, the DNA is TGTGCCAGCAGTCCCTATGTGTTTAAAGCGCTTGAGCAGTACTTC.

This clonotype appeared a few times. The rearrangement links TRBV9 to TRBJ2-1; D is unresolved. This CDR3 is 16 amino acids long. Between the trimmed V and J ends, which lost 0 bases and 3 bases, there was a span of 13 bases. Looked up from germline, CDR1 is SGDLS and CDR2 is YYNGEE. In DNA form, the CDR3 reads TGTGCCAGCAGCGTAGGGGCTAGAACCCACTACAATGAGCAGTTCTTC. Translating it yields CASSVGARTHYNEQFF.

This clonotype was recorded at least ten times. V usage is TRBV10-2 and J usage is TRBJ2-6; 9 bases are shared with TRBD1. The CDR3 has 21 amino acids. V dropped 8 bases and J dropped 2; count of bases not matched to a gene: 22. Germline V CDR1 and CDR2: WSHSY, SAAADI. The CDR3 DNA reads as TGCGCCAGCTCAACCCGGGACAGGGCTTTGAGTGTCTTCCCTGGGGCCAACGTCCTGACTTTC. This gives the protein CASSTRDRALSVFPGANVLTF.